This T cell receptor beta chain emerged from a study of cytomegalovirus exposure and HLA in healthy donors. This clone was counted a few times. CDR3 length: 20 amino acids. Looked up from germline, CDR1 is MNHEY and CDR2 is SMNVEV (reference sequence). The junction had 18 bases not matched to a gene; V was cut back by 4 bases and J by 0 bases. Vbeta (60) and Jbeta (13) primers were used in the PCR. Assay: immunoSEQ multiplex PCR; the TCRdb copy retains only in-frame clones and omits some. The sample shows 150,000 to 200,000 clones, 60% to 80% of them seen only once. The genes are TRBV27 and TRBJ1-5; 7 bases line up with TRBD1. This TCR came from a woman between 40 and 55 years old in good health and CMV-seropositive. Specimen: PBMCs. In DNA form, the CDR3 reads TGTGCCAGCAGTTCTCGGCCAGGGGGGCTCGTACCCAATAGCAATCAGCCCCAGCATTTT. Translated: CASSSRPGGLVPNSNQPQHF.